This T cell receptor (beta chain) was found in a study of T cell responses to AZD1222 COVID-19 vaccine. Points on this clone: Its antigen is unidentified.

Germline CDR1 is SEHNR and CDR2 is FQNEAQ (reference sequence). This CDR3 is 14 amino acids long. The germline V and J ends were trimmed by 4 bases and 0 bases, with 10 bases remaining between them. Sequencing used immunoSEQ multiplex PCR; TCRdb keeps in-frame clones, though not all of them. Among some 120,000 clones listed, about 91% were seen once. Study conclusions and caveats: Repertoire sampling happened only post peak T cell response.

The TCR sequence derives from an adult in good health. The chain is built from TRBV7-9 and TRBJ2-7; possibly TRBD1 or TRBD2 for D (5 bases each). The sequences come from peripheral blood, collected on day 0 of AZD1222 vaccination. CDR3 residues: CASSSGGISYEQYF. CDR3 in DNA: TGTGCCAGCAGCTCTGGGGGAATCTCCTACGAGCAGTACTTC.